This T cell receptor (beta chain) emerged from a study of blood T cells in healthy people across ages. Overall study context: About one barcoded beta molecule per two T cells came from capture by template switching.

Primers used in a second PCR of about 6 to 11 cycles were a sample-barcoded 5' primer and a J-beta primer mix. TCRdb re-derived calls from the 5' RACE reads in MiXCR, one entry per CDR3 protein. The table has over 1,500,000 distinct CDR3 sequences, roughly two fifths seen once. The sequenced sample consisted of blood. This TCR derives from a human donor in good health.

The CDR3 sequence is CASRLGRDQPQHF. For the CDR3, the DNA is TGTGCCAGCCGGCTGGGACGGGATCAGCCCCAGCATTTT. The chain links TRBV7-9 to TRBJ1-5, with D perhaps matching TRBD1 (5 bases). CDR1 and CDR2 from the germline V gene are SEHNR and FQNEAQ (reference sequence). The CDR3 consists of 13 residues. The germline V and J ends were trimmed by 8 bases and 5 bases, with 13 bases remaining between them. The full variable domain, rest sourced from reference TRBV7-9 and TRBJ1-5, is DTGVSQNPRHKITKRGQNVTFRCDPISEHNRLYWYRQTLGQGPEFLTYFQNEAQLEKSRLLSDRFSAERPKGSFSTLEIQRTEQGDSAMYLCASRLGRDQPQHFGDGTRLSIL.